This is a list of T cell receptor beta chains from one sample in a study of T cell repertoires in cytomegalovirus infection. TCRdb reanalysed the reads using MiXCR and keeps one entry per CDR3 protein. The sample consists of roughly 320,000 distinct CDR3 sequences, around 9.1% of them appearing once. Sequencing input: PBMCs. These receptors all stem from a human donor in good health (CMV status not recorded). Some clones in this sample may be carry-over from other donors' samples. CDR3s leave out the opening cysteine and the closing phenylalanine or tryptophan.

V	J	CDR3
TRBV27	TRBJ2-6	ASSPGGSSGANVLT
TRBV20-1	TRBJ1-3	SARDSTTGTGNTIY
TRBV7-8	TRBJ1-1	ASSLLRRDTEAF
TRBV23-1	TRBJ2-1	ASSHRQDTSSYNEQF
TRBV7-2	TRBJ1-6	ASSSGGVWNSPLH
TRBV7-2	TRBJ2-1	ASSLEVMAGARKQL
TRBV5-4	TRBJ1-1	ASSLAGAWGTEAF
TRBV29-1	TRBJ1-1	SALGGGWTEAF
TRBV20-1	TRBJ2-7	SASWGLRSYEQY
TRBV29-1	TRBJ2-5	SVESRGAETQY
TRBV7-9	TRBJ1-1	ASSLTERVQTNTEAF
TRBV20-1	TRBJ1-4	SATRPTNEKLF
TRBV4-2	TRBJ2-1	ASSQANNDRRR
TRBV7-8	TRBJ1-1	ASTREWNTEAL